The rows below give T cell receptor beta chains drawn from one sample of a study of siplizumab effects on memory and regulatory T cells. Assay used: immunoSEQ multiplex PCR; TCRdb lists only in-frame clones, some missing. The sample lists 100,000 or so clones; under 95% were seen once. Sequenced sample: Tregs sorted from blood. These receptors originate from a human donor in good health. Both conserved end residues are part of each CDR3. D genes are given only for firm matches.

d_call v_call cdr3_aa
. TRBV19 CASRRHNEQFF
TRBD1 TRBV5-6 CASSLRDRGGEQYF
TRBD2 TRBV7-2 CASSPSGSGADTQYF
. TRBV30 CAWSVGPGQPQHF
. TRBV5-1 CASSGTADTQYF
TRBD1 TRBV18 CASSPQTGNEKLFF
. TRBV18 CASSLVTSLHEQYF
. TRBV11-1 CASSLVLGGEQYF
. TRBV29-1 CSVRGGNYGYTF
. TRBV7-9 CASSLDSNNEKLFF
. TRBV5-1 CASSFRGLQETQYF
TRBD1 TRBV6-5 CASSHPGTGVYEQYF
TRBD2 TRBV4-1 CASSRGTSGVSSYEQYF